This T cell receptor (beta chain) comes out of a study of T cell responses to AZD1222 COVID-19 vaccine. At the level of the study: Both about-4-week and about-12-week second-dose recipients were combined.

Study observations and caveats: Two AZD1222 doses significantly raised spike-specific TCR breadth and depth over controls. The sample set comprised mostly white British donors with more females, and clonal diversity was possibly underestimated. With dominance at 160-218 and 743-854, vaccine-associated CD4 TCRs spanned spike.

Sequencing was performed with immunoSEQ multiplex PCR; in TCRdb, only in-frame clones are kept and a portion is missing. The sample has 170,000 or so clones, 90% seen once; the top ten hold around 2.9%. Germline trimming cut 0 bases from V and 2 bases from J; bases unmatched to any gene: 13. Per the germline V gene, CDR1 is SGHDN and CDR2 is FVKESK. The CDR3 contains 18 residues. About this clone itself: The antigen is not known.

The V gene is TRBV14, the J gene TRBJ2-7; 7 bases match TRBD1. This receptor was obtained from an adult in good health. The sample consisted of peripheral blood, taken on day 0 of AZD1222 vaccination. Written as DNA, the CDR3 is TGTGCCAGCAGCCAAGACGATGTACAGGGGTCACTACCCTACGAGCAGTACTTC. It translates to CASSQDDVQGSLPYEQYF.